This TCR beta chain was identified during a study of cytomegalovirus exposure and HLA in healthy donors. To note about this clone: Its antigen is not known.

The PCR had 60 Vbeta and 13 Jbeta primers. The method was immunoSEQ multiplex PCR; TCRdb's version includes in-frame clones alone and lacks a portion of them. The table has approximately 150,000 clones, 75% to 90% seen once; the top ten hold about 2%. Findings and caveats of the study: The study listed about 150 cytomegalovirus-associated TCR beta chains.

The germline gives CDR1 MNHNS, CDR2 SASEGT. With 6 bases removed from V and 4 bases from J, the gap between germline ends came to 9 bases. The CDR3 is 12 amino acids. There were likely unrecorded immune exposures, though donors were nominally healthy when sampled. V is TRBV6-1 and J is TRBJ1-1; D is undetermined. Sample: PBMCs. This sequence was found in a male donor in good health and CMV-seronegative. CDR3 sequence (DNA): TGTGCCAGCAGGGGCGTCGGCACTGAAGCTTTCTTT. Encoded protein: CASRGVGTEAFF.